This TCR beta chain was identified in a study of T cell repertoires in cytomegalovirus infection. Looking at the study overall: TCR beta signatures that were public indicated CMV infection and matching HLA type. Study-level results: Cumulative public TCR beta family frequency identified carriers of CMV plus the relevant HLA. HLA-C-restricted CMV-specific TCR beta clonotypes prevailed in the ex vivo response.

V was shortened by 5 bases and J by 3 bases, with 13 bases between the two germline ends. CDR1 is SGHVS, CDR2 FNYEAQ, per germline. The CDR3 extends over 14 amino acids. MiXCR was run by TCRdb on the reads, yielding one entry per CDR3 protein. The sample shows around 270,000 distinct CDR3 sequences, roughly 9% of them seen only once. This clonotype has a count of ten or more. As yet, its antigen is unknown. The chain employs TRBV7-6 and TRBJ1-2; D is possibly TRBD1 (6 bases). Sequences were obtained from PBMCs. The receptor comes from a human donor in good health (CMV status not recorded). Some clones in this sample may be carry-over from other donors' samples. The CDR3: CASSPAGQHYGYTF. The CDR3 coding sequence is TGTGCCAGCAGCCCGGCGGGACAACACTATGGCTACACCTTC.